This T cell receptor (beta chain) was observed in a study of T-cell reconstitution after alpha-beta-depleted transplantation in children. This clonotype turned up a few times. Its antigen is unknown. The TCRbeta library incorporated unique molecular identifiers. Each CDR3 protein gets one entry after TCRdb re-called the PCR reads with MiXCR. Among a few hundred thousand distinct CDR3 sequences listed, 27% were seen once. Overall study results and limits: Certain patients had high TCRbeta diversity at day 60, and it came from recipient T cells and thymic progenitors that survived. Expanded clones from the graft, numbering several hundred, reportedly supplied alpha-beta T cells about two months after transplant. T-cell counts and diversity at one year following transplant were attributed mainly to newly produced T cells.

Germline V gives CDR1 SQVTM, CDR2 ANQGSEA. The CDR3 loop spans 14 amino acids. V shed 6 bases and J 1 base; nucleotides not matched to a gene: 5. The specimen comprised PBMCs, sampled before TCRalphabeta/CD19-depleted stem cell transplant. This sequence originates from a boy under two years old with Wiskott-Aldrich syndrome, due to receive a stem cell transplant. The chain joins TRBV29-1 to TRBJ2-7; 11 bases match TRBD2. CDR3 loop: CSVKGTSGSYEQYF. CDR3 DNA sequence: TGCAGCGTCAAAGGGACTAGCGGATCCTACGAGCAGTACTTC.